This T cell receptor beta chain was captured in a study of blood T cell repertoires in COVID-19. CDR1 and CDR2 from the germline V gene are SGHRS and YFSETQ. V trimming: 4 bases; J trimming: 3 bases; junction bases outside the gene matches: 6. The CDR3 is 14 residues long. The assay was immunoSEQ multiplex PCR, and TCRdb's table has in-frame clones only and misses some. Altogether 250,000 to 300,000 clones are present, around 86% being singletons, with the ten largest covering roughly 15%. Sequences were obtained from PBMCs or T cells enriched from blood (not recorded which). V usage is TRBV5-1 and J usage is TRBJ1-1; 7 positions agree with TRBD1. This clonotype was obtained from a man between 18 and 29 years old who had recovered from COVID-19. The CDR3 loop reads CASSAVRGDTEAFF. In DNA form, the CDR3 reads TGCGCCAGCAGCGCAGTCAGGGGGGACACTGAAGCTTTCTTT.